A single sample is the source of the 23 T cell receptor beta chains below, sequenced in a study of T cells in Graves' hyperthyroidism and ophthalmopathy. RNA transcripts were the template for amplifying TCR beta CDR3 regions. In the first-round RT-PCR of the TCR CDR3, the HTBI primer set was used. TCRdb recomputed calls from the multiplex PCR reads with MiXCR, one row per CDR3 protein. This table has more than 450,000 distinct CDR3 sequences, around 20% appearing once. Material: blood. Every receptor here comes from a man aged 35 to 55 with Graves' ophthalmopathy.

This clonotype was seen repeatedly, ten times or more. The chain joins TRBV28 to TRBJ1-1, with D unresolved. Per the germline V gene, CDR1 is MDHEN and CDR2 is SYDVKM. CDR3 length: 12 residues. With 8 bases removed from V and 0 bases from J, the gap between germline ends came to 7 bases. The CDR3 coding sequence is TGTGCCAGCCTCGGGCTGAACACTGAAGCTTTCTTT. Its translation: CASLGLNTEAFF.

The chain employs TRBV11-2 and TRBJ2-3, with 13 bases matching TRBD2. The CDR3 extends over 17 amino acids. The germline V gene encodes CDR1 SGHAT and CDR2 FQNNGV. Unmatched junction bases numbered 8, after V lost 3 bases and J lost 5 bases. The CDR3 loop is CASSFQTSGGPGDTQYF. As DNA, the CDR3 is TGTGCCAGCAGCTTTCAGACTAGCGGGGGGCCGGGAGATACGCAGTATTTT.

This clonotype was found many times. The junction does not match germline at one end; this may be a read error. This rearrangement joins TRBV5-1 to TRBJ2-7; 9 bases align to TRBD1. Germline V gene data show CDR1 as SGHRS and CDR2 as YFSETQ. The CDR3 sequence is 15 residues long. This CDR3 is CASSLGGQGDYDQYF. CDR3 sequence (DNA): TGCGCCAGCAGCTTGGGGGGACAGGGAGACTACGATCAGTACTTC.

This clonotype was detected many times. J is TRBJ2-5 and V is TRBV12-3 or TRBV12-4; the D gene could be TRBD1 or TRBD2 (5 bases each). V dropped 3 bases and J dropped 4 bases, with 15 bases sitting between them. The CDR3 extends over 15 amino acids. The chain's CDR3 is CASSLIVRGGETQYF. CDR3 coding DNA: TGTGCCAGCAGTTTGATCGTCCGTGGGGGAGAGACCCAGTACTTC.

This clonotype was counted between two and nine times. The V call is TRBV2, the J call TRBJ1-2, with D uncertain. Germline values: CDR1 SNHLY, CDR2 FYNNEI. This CDR3 has 14 amino acids. Trimming took off 7 bases at V and 4 bases at J, with 16 bases between the two ends. In DNA, the CDR3 is TGTGCCAGCAAATCGGACGGCCACCTCTATGGCTACACCTTC. As protein: CASKSDGHLYGYTF. The whole variable domain, filled in from reference TRBV2 and TRBJ1-2, reads EPEVTQTPSHQVTQMGQEVILRCVPISNHLYFYWYRQILGQKVEFLVSFYNNEISEKSEIFDDQFSVERPDGSNFTLKIRSTKLEDSAMYFCASKSDGHLYGYTFGSGTRLTVV.

This clonotype was detected many times. The gene calls are TRBV2 and TRBJ2-5; D unclear. V lost 7 bases and J lost 5, with 8 bases in between. The CDR3 contains 11 residues. Germline assignment: CDR1 SNHLY and CDR2 FYNNEI. CDR3 region: CASKSVETQYF. The CDR3 coding sequence is TGTGCCAGCAAAAGCGTGGAGACCCAGTACTTC.

This clonotype was seen a few times. The genes are TRBV6-2 or TRBV6-3 and TRBJ1-2; no definite D call. Germline CDR1 and CDR2: MNHEY and SVGEGT. CDR3 size: 14 residues. Trimming stripped 4 bases from V and 4 bases from J, with 13 bases between. CDR3 nucleotide sequence: TGTGCCAGCAGTTCTGGAGAACTGGGCTATGGCTACACCTTC. Amino acids: CASSSGELGYGYTF.

The chain has TRBV6-2 or TRBV6-3 and TRBJ2-1; 8 bases map to TRBD2. CDR1 is MNHEY and CDR2 is SVGEGT in the germline V gene. CDR3 length: 19 residues. Trimming at V came to 2 bases and at J to 4 bases, leaving 16 bases not matched to a gene. The CDR3 DNA is TGTGCCAGCAGTTACGCCCCAGGGGAATGGACTAGCTCTTACAATGAGCAGTTCTTC. Translation gives CASSYAPGEWTSSYNEQFF.

This clonotype was found many times. The chain recombines TRBV30 with TRBJ1-1; 10 nucleotides agree with TRBD1. Germline assignment: CDR1 GTSNPN and CDR2 SVGIG (reference sequence). The CDR3 contains 16 residues. Germline trimming cut 4 bases from V and 5 bases from J; bases unmatched to any gene: 13. In DNA form, the CDR3 reads TGTGCCTGGATATCCCGGGACAGGGGAATTAGAACTGAAGCTTTCTTT. Translating gives CAWISRDRGIRTEAFF.

This clonotype was seen ten or more times. The chain couples TRBV7-8 to TRBJ2-3; D is unclear. The CDR3 consists of 14 residues. Germline CDR1 and CDR2: SGHVS and FQNEAQ. V lost 0 bases and J 9 bases, leaving 13 bases between the germline ends. The CDR3 DNA is TGTGCCAGCAGCTTAGCGTTGGGTGGGAAGACGCAGTATTTT. The encoded protein is CASSLALGGKTQYF. Full variable domain (rest looked up from reference TRBV7-8 and TRBJ2-3): GAGVSQSPRYKVAKRGQDVALRCDPISGHVSLFWYQQALGQGPEFLTYFQNEAQLDKSGLPSDRFFAERPEGSVSTLKIQRTQQEDSAVYLCASSLALGGKTQYFGPGTRLTVL.

At least ten counts were recorded for this clonotype. The rearrangement uses TRBV2 and TRBJ1-1; 10 nucleotides match TRBD1. J gave up 6 bases and V 4 bases, and 8 bases lay outside the gene matches. Germline loops: CDR1 SNHLY, CDR2 FYNNEI. The length of the CDR3 is 15 residues. CDR3 in DNA: TGTGCCAGCAGTGGCAGGGACAGGGGCCGGGCTGAAGCTTTCTTT. Its protein product is CASSGRDRGRAEAFF.

In this sample, this clonotype turned up many times. This chain connects TRBV12-3 or TRBV12-4 to TRBJ1-1, with D tentatively TRBD1 (5 bases). The V end lost 6 bases, the J end lost 1 base, and 12 bases lay between the germline ends. CDR3 length: 14 residues. In DNA, the CDR3 is TGTGCCAGCAGCGTAAGGGGAGGGAACACTGAAGCTTTCTTT. Amino acid sequence: CASSVRGGNTEAFF.

This clonotype was counted ten times or more. The chain recombines TRBV7-2 with TRBJ2-1, with 11 bases aligning to TRBD1. CDR3 length: 16 residues. V lost 0 bases, J lost 6 bases, and 4 bases stayed unmatched. Germline V CDR1 and CDR2: SGHTA, FQGNSA. The CDR3, as DNA: TGTGCCAGCAGCTTAGCGGACAGGGGGCGTTTCAATGAGCAGTTCTTC. Its translation: CASSLADRGRFNEQFF. Complete variable domain (other parts from reference TRBV7-2 and TRBJ2-1): GAGVSQSPSNKVTEKGKDVELRCDPISGHTALYWYRQSLGQGLEFLIYFQGNSAPDKSGLPSDRFSAERTGGSVSTLTIQRTQQEDSAVYLCASSLADRGRFNEQFFGPGTRLTVL.

This clonotype came up a few times. The rearrangement joins TRBV2 to TRBJ2-7; D is perhaps TRBD2 (7 bases). Deletions cut 8 bases from V and 6 bases from J, with 17 bases between. From germline, CDR1 is SNHLY and CDR2 FYNNEI. CDR3 length equals 13 residues. The CDR3 loop reads CASGGSGGAEQYF. DNA for the CDR3: TGTGCCAGCGGGGGTTCGGGGGGCGCCGAGCAGTACTTC. Combining the CDR3 with reference TRBV2 and TRBJ2-7 gives the whole variable domain EPEVTQTPSHQVTQMGQEVILRCVPISNHLYFYWYRQILGQKVEFLVSFYNNEISEKSEIFDDQFSVERPDGSNFTLKIRSTKLEDSAMYFCASGGSGGAEQYFGPGTRLTVT.

The rearrangement links TRBV4-1 to TRBJ2-2, with 11 nucleotides matching TRBD2. This CDR3 has 17 amino acids. V lost 4 bases, J lost 6 bases, and 10 bases stayed unmatched. CDR1 is MGHRA, CDR2 YSYEKL, per germline. CDR3 in DNA: TGCGCCAGCAGCCCCGGACTAGCGGGTTACCTCTCCGGGGAGCTGTTTTTT. Translation: CASSPGLAGYLSGELFF.

This clonotype turned up a few times. The genes are TRBV5-8 and TRBJ2-2; D gene ambiguous. The CDR3 sequence is 14 residues long. Per the germline V gene, CDR1 is SGHTS and CDR2 is YDEGEE. The ends were cut back, 2 bases at V and 4 bases at J, with 9 bases in the middle. The CDR3 reads CASSFRSSTGELFF. CDR3 bases: TGTGCCAGCAGCTTTAGGAGCTCCACCGGGGAGCTGTTTTTT.

The chain combines TRBV29-1 with TRBJ2-2; 9 nucleotides line up with TRBD1. V was pared by 7 bases and J by 0 bases, with 3 bases of the junction left unmatched. From germline, CDR1 is SQVTM and CDR2 ANQGSEA. This CDR3 spans 14 amino acids. The CDR3 region is CSGGQGTNTGELFF. CDR3 bases: TGCAGCGGGGGACAGGGAACGAACACCGGGGAGCTGTTTTTT.

This clonotype was recorded a few times. The chain is built from TRBV5-1 and TRBJ2-3; maybe TRBD1 (6 bases). The CDR3 length is 15 residues. V was pared by 5 bases and J by 2 bases, with 15 bases between. Germline loops: CDR1 SGHRS, CDR2 YFSETQ. The CDR3, as DNA: TGCGCCAGCAGAGCGATGGACAGAACCACAGATACGCAGTATTTT. It is translated as CASRAMDRTTDTQYF.

Many counts were recorded for this clonotype. The chain joins TRBV11-2 to TRBJ2-1, with 9 bases aligning to TRBD1. The CDR3 spans 15 residues. J was trimmed by 6 bases and V by 0 bases; bases with no gene match: 3. Looked up from germline, CDR1 is SGHAT and CDR2 is FQNNGV. The CDR3 DNA follows: TGTGCCAGCAGCTTAGAGGACAGGGGTGGCAATGAGCAGTTCTTC. The encoded protein is CASSLEDRGGNEQFF.

V is TRBV5-1 and J is TRBJ1-1; 7 nucleotides agree with TRBD1. The CDR3 sequence is 14 residues long. Germline CDR1 and CDR2: SGHRS and YFSETQ. V shed 3 bases and J 3 bases; nucleotides not matched to a gene: 5. The CDR3 loop reads CASSSTGTDTEAFF. As DNA, the CDR3 is TGCGCCAGCAGCTCGACAGGGACGGACACTGAAGCTTTCTTT.

The chain combines TRBV7-9 with TRBJ2-7, with TRBD2 matching 9 bases. V lost 5 bases and J lost 3; bases outside the gene matches: 8. The CDR3 contains 15 residues. Per the germline V gene, CDR1 is SEHNR and CDR2 is FQNEAQ (reference sequence). The CDR3 spells CASSVELAGDYEQYF. The CDR3 DNA is TGTGCCAGCAGCGTAGAATTAGCGGGGGACTACGAGCAGTACTTC.

This clonotype showed up just a few times. The V gene is TRBV2, the J gene TRBJ1-6, with D uncertain. V was trimmed by 3 bases and J by 2 bases, leaving 5 bases between them. Looked up from germline, CDR1 is SNHLY and CDR2 is FYNNEI. The CDR3 length is 14 residues. The CDR3 spells CASSELPYNSPLHF. In DNA, the CDR3 is TGTGCCAGCAGTGAGTTGCCCTATAATTCACCCCTCCACTTT.

This clonotype was counted at least ten times. The chain carries TRBV12-5 and TRBJ2-3; D is ambiguous. The V gene lost 4 bases and the J gene lost 6 bases, with 14 bases spanning the gap. Germline V gene data show CDR1 as LGHNT and CDR2 as FRNRAP. This CDR3 comprises 14 residues. The CDR3 is CASGWSLGSDTQYF. The CDR3 DNA follows: TGTGCTAGTGGTTGGTCCTTGGGGTCGGATACGCAGTATTTT.